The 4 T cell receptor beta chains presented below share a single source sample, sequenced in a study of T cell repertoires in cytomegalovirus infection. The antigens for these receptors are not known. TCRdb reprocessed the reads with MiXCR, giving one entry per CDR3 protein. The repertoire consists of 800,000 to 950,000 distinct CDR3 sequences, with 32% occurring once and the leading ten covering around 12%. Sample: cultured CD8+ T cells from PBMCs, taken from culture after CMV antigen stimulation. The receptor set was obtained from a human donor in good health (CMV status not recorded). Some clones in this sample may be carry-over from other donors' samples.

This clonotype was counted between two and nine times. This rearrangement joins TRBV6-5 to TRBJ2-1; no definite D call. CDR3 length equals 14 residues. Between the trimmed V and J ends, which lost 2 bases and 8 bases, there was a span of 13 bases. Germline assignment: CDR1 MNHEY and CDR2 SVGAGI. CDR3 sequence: CASSYDLGIDEQFF. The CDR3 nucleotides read TGTGCCAGCAGTTACGACCTAGGGATCGATGAGCAGTTCTTC.

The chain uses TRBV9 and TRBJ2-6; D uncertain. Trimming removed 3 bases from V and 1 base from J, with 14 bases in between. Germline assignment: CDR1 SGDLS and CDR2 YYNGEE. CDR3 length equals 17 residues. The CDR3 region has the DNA TGTGCCAGCAGCGACCCCCGGTGGGCATCTGGGGCCAACGTCCTGACTTTC. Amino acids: CASSDPRWASGANVLTF.

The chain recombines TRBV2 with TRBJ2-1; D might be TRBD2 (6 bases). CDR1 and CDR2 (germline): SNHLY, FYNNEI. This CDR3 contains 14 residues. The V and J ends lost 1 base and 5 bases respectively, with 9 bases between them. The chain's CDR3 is CASSEVGGNNEQFF. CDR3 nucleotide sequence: TGTGCCAGCAGTGAAGTCGGGGGTAACAATGAGCAGTTCTTC.

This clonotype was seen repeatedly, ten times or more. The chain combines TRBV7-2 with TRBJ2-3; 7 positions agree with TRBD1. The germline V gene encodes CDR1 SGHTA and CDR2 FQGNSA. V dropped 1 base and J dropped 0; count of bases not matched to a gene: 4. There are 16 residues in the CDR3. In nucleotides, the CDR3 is TGTGCCAGCAGCTTAGAAGAGGGGGCGAGCACAGATACGCAGTATTTT. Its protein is CASSLEEGASTDTQYF.